This passage covers 13 T cell receptor beta chains from one sample sequenced in a study of CD8+ T cells in alopecia areata. As to treatment: oral pan-JAK inhibitor, 5-10 mg twice daily. RNA, once extracted, was reverse transcribed into cDNA for use as the sequencing template. Profiled with immunoSEQ multiplex PCR; TCRdb holds only in-frame clones, not every one. The sample contains some 100,000 clones, 58% of which appear only once. This material consisted of CD8+ T cells sorted from blood, taken at week 4, from a patient treated with tofacitinib. The receptors derive from a human donor with alopecia areata.

CDR3 amino acids: CASSQDRVYEQYF. The CDR3 DNA sequence: TGCGCCAGCAGCCAAGACAGAGTTTACGAGCAGTACTTC. This sequence joins TRBV4-3 and TRBJ2-7; D is uncertain. This CDR3 is 13 amino acids long. Germline CDR1 is LGHNA and CDR2 is YSLEER. Between the trimmed V and J ends, which lost 0 bases and 4 bases, there was a span of 7 bases.

This clone occurred a few times. The rearrangement links TRBV28 to TRBJ2-7; D gene unclear. Trimming stripped 2 bases from V and 0 bases from J, with 8 bases between. The germline V gene encodes CDR1 MDHEN and CDR2 SYDVKM. The CDR3 length is 14 residues. CDR3 nucleotide sequence: TGTGCCAGCAGTTTAGGGCGGACCTCCTACGAGCAGTACTTC. It yields the protein CASSLGRTSYEQYF.

The chain recombines TRBV29-1 with TRBJ2-3; D is undetermined. The CDR3 has 15 amino acids. Trimming pared 3 bases from V and 2 bases from J, leaving 15 bases between. The germline CDR1 and CDR2 sequences are SQVTM and ANQGSEA. CDR3 DNA sequence: TGCAGCGTTGAGTGGGCTCTGGTGGCCACAGATACGCAGTATTTT. Translated: CSVEWALVATDTQYF.

This chain's CDR3 is CAWSVGAEDTQYF. In DNA, the CDR3 is TGTGCCTGGAGTGTGGGTGCGGAAGATACGCAGTATTTT. The rearrangement uses TRBV30 and TRBJ2-3; D is ambiguous. The CDR3 totals 13 residues. Germline assignment: CDR1 GTSNPN and CDR2 SVGIG (reference sequence). V was trimmed by 0 bases and J by 5 bases, leaving 9 bases between them.

The CDR3 DNA reads as TGTGCCAGCAGCCCTGGGACCGGCAGTCCCCTCCACTTT. Translating gives CASSPGTGSPLHF. J is TRBJ1-6 and V is TRBV9; maybe TRBD1 (5 bases). Germline V gene data show CDR1 as SGDLS and CDR2 as YYNGEE. Trimming took 4 bases from V and 13 from J, leaving 15 bases between them. The CDR3 length is 13 residues.

V is TRBV6-6 and J is TRBJ2-2, with TRBD1 matching over 8 bases. CDR3 size: 15 residues. With V trimmed by 5 bases and J by 3 bases, 5 bases remained unmatched. Germline V gene lookup returns CDR1 MNHNY and CDR2 SVGAGI (reference sequence). The CDR3 bases are TGTGCCAGCAGTGCCGGGACAGGTCACACCGGGGAGCTGTTTTTT. It encodes CASSAGTGHTGELFF.

This chain links TRBV4-1 with TRBJ1-3; tentative D call: TRBD1 (6 bases). CDR3 length: 18 residues. CDR1 and CDR2 from the germline V gene are MGHRA and YSYEKL. Trimming took off 2 bases at V and 0 bases at J, with 17 bases between the two ends. The CDR3 region has the DNA TGCGCCAGCAGCCAAATTCATCAGGGGTCAACCTCTGGAAACACCATATATTTT. This sequence encodes CASSQIHQGSTSGNTIYF.

The CDR3 protein is CSVVGPMNTEAFF. DNA for the CDR3: TGCAGCGTTGTGGGGCCTATGAACACTGAAGCTTTCTTT. The chain combines TRBV29-1 with TRBJ1-1; D might be TRBD1 (5 bases). CDR1 and CDR2 (germline): SQVTM, ANQGSEA. CDR3 size: 13 residues. V lost 4 bases and J 0 bases, leaving 9 bases between the germline ends.

The chain joins TRBV2 to TRBJ1-2, with no clear D. With 3 bases removed from V and 3 bases from J, the gap between germline ends came to 8 bases. The CDR3 length is 13 residues. The germline gives CDR1 SNHLY, CDR2 FYNNEI. The CDR3 DNA sequence: TGTGCCAGCAGTGAGGGCAGATACTATGGCTACACCTTC. This gives the protein CASSEGRYYGYTF.

In DNA form, the CDR3 reads TGTGCCAGCAGCCTAGGAGCGCCTGAAGCTTTCTTT. Translated: CASSLGAPEAFF. The chain has TRBV7-9 and TRBJ1-1, with D uncertain. Germline V gene sequence: CDR1 SEHNR, CDR2 FQNEAQ (reference sequence). V lost 5 bases to trimming and J lost 6 bases, with 10 bases between them. The CDR3 runs to 12 residues.

This CDR3 reads CASSHAEGAYGYTF. For the CDR3, the DNA is TGCGCCAGCAGCCACGCAGAGGGTGCCTATGGCTACACCTTC. This rearrangement joins TRBV4-1 to TRBJ1-2, with unresolved D. Germline-derived CDR1 and CDR2 are MGHRA and YSYEKL. The V end lost 3 bases, the J end lost 4 bases, and 12 bases lay between the germline ends. CDR3 length equals 14 residues.

This clone has more than one count but fewer than ten. V usage is TRBV27 and J usage is TRBJ1-2, with TRBD1 matching over 7 bases. Germline V lookup: CDR1 MNHEY, CDR2 SMNVEV (reference sequence). The CDR3 spans 13 residues. V lost 2 bases to trimming and J lost 4 bases; unmatched junction nucleotides: 1. CDR3 bases: TGTGCCAGCAGTTTACAGGGGGTCTATGGCTACACCTTC. Translated: CASSLQGVYGYTF.

This clone has more than one count but fewer than ten. The chain links TRBV4-1 to TRBJ2-2, with TRBD2 as a possible D gene (5 bases). V was pared by 0 bases and J by 7 bases, with 9 bases between. Per germline, CDR1 MGHRA and CDR2 YSYEKL. This CDR3 spans 14 amino acids. CDR3 DNA: TGCGCCAGCAGCCAAGAGGCAGGAGGCGGGGAGCTGTTTTTT. The encoded protein is CASSQEAGGGELFF.